The subject of this entry is one TCR beta chain. The sample comes from a study of blood T cell repertoires in COVID-19. The CDR3 contains 15 residues. Trimming stripped 3 bases from V and 2 bases from J, with 12 bases between. The germline CDR1 and CDR2 sequences are KGHDR and SFDVKD. TCRdb's copy holds only in-frame clones and misses some; the assay was immunoSEQ multiplex PCR. The sample comprises around 380,000 clones, 80% to 90% of which are singletons, and roughly 1.4% rests with the top ten. The sequence derives from a man aged 25-45 years who had recovered from COVID-19. The sequenced sample consisted of PBMCs or T cells enriched from blood (not recorded which). V gene TRBV24-1 combines with J gene TRBJ2-5; tentatively, D is TRBD1 (6 bases). The CDR3 sequence: CATSDPTGMQETQYF. DNA for the CDR3: TGTGCCACCAGTGATCCAACAGGGATGCAAGAGACCCAGTACTTC.